The 23 T cell receptor beta chains below all came from one sample that was sequenced in a study of blood T cell repertoires in COVID-19. Only in-frame clones appear in the TCRdb table, and some are missing; sequencing was by immunoSEQ multiplex PCR. Of around 220,000 clones detected, 80% to 85% appear once; the ten largest clones hold just under 20%. The sample was peripheral blood. The receptors originated from a man aged 25 to 40 with active or convalescent COVID-19.

The V gene is TRBV7-9, the J gene TRBJ1-2; weak D call: TRBD1 (6 bases). The CDR3 covers 14 residues. V was shortened by 5 bases and J by 6 bases, with 16 bases between the two germline ends. Germline CDR1 is SEHNR and CDR2 is FQNEAQ (reference sequence). CDR3 residues: CASSPTEGQHGYTF. The CDR3 DNA reads TGTGCCAGCAGCCCTACCGAAGGACAGCATGGCTACACCTTC.

The rearrangement uses TRBV6-5 and TRBJ2-1; 7 bases align to TRBD1. J lost 4 bases, V lost 2 bases, and 2 bases had no gene match. The CDR3 is 14 amino acids. Germline V gene lookup returns CDR1 MNHEY and CDR2 SVGAGI. The CDR3 nucleotides read TGTGCCAGCAGTTACGGGACAGCTTACAATGAGCAGTTCTTC. It specifies CASSYGTAYNEQFF.

The rearrangement links TRBV9 to TRBJ1-6, with D possibly matching TRBD1 (5 bases). CDR3 size: 16 residues. V shed 0 bases and J shed 0 bases, with 7 bases lying between them. In germline, CDR1 is SGDLS, CDR2 YYNGEE. CDR3 sequence (DNA): TGTGCCAGCAGCGTAGGACAGAGCTCCTATAATTCACCCCTCCACTTT. Its protein product is CASSVGQSSYNSPLHF. Supplemented by reference TRBV9 and TRBJ1-6, the full variable domain reads DSGVTQTPKHLITATGQRVTLRCSPRSGDLSVYWYQQSLDQGLQFLIQYYNGEERAKGNILERFSAQQFPDLHSELNLSSLELGDSALYFCASSVGQSSYNSPLHFGNGTRLTVT.

V usage is TRBV28 and J usage is TRBJ2-7; D is possibly TRBD2 (5 bases). The CDR3 is 14 amino acids. V was trimmed by 3 bases and J by 6 bases, leaving 15 bases between them. In germline, CDR1 is MDHEN, CDR2 SYDVKM. Here the CDR3 reads CASSFSRAVGEQYF. Here the CDR3 DNA reads TGTGCCAGCAGTTTCTCGAGGGCCGTGGGCGAGCAGTACTTC.

This chain's CDR3 is CASSYLQGDGYTF. The CDR3 DNA sequence: TGCGCCAGCTCATACCTCCAGGGGGATGGCTACACCTTC. This sequence joins TRBV4-1 and TRBJ1-2; TRBD1 agrees at 7 bases. Germline CDR1 reads MGHRA; CDR2 reads YSYEKL. The CDR3 is 13 residues long. Trimming took 8 bases from V and 6 from J; bases not matched to a gene: 9.

This chain joins TRBV12-3 or TRBV12-4 and TRBJ2-3, with D possibly being TRBD2 (5 bases). The V and J ends lost 6 bases and 1 base respectively, with 8 bases between them. This CDR3 has 13 amino acids. CDR3 nucleotides: TGTGCCAGCAGCGGGGTGGGCACAGATACGCAGTATTTT. This translates into CASSGVGTDTQYF.

This clone was seen only a few times. V and J are TRBV6-2 or TRBV6-3 and TRBJ2-1, with 7 bases identical to TRBD1. The V segment lost 3 bases and the J segment 6 bases; nucleotides outside the gene matches: 8. The CDR3 consists of 15 residues. Germline V gene lookup returns CDR1 MNHEY and CDR2 SVGEGT. CDR3 protein: CASSYFEGASNEQFF. Written as DNA, the CDR3 is TGTGCCAGCAGTTATTTCGAGGGGGCCTCCAATGAGCAGTTCTTC.

The chain carries TRBV6-2 or TRBV6-3 and TRBJ2-1; 10 nucleotides match TRBD2. CDR1 and CDR2 from the germline V gene are MNHEY and SVGEGT. The CDR3 is 19 amino acids. The V gene end was trimmed by 6 bases and the J gene end by 0 bases; junction bases not matched to a gene: 14. This CDR3 is CASSQRREREGPSYNEQFF. In DNA form, the CDR3 reads TGTGCCAGCAGCCAACGCCGGGAGCGGGAGGGCCCCTCCTACAATGAGCAGTTCTTC.

This clone was observed a handful of times. The chain joins TRBV2 to TRBJ2-7; weak D call: TRBD1 (7 bases). The CDR3 is 13 amino acids. CDR1 is SNHLY, CDR2 FYNNEI, per germline. CDR3 region: CAQRRDSSYEQYF. The CDR3 DNA follows: TGTGCTCAACGGAGGGACAGCTCCTACGAGCAGTACTTC.

The chain combines TRBV19 with TRBJ1-1; 7 bases align to TRBD1. Trimming took 7 bases from V and 0 from J; bases not matched to a gene: 5. CDR3 length: 14 amino acids. Germline CDR1 and CDR2: LNHDA and SQIVND (reference sequence). As DNA, the CDR3 is TGTGCCAGTACGGCAGGGGGTTTGAACACTGAAGCTTTCTTT. It yields the protein CASTAGGLNTEAFF.

The chain employs TRBV7-9 and TRBJ1-4, with D unclear. The CDR3 consists of 17 residues. The germline CDR1 and CDR2 sequences are SEHNR and FQNEAQ (reference sequence). V was cut by 4 bases and J by 0 bases, with 15 bases left in between. DNA of the CDR3: TGTGCCAGCAGCTCGCAAACTCGGGGTGCAACTAATGAAAAACTGTTTTTT. Amino acids: CASSSQTRGATNEKLFF.

CDR3 coding DNA: TGTGCCAGCAGCAAAGACAGTGGGACAGGGTTTCGTGACATTCAGTACTTC. This translates into CASSKDSGTGFRDIQYF. The chain has TRBV21-1 and TRBJ2-4; the DNA was not compared with TRBD1, the D call given in the table. TRBV21-1 is a known pseudogene. The CDR3 consists of 17 residues.

The chain uses TRBV30 and TRBJ1-2; weak D call: TRBD1 (5 bases). The CDR3 spans 13 residues. CDR1 GTSNPN and CDR2 SVGIG come from the germline V gene (reference sequence). The V end was cut by 4 bases, the J end by 8 bases, with 17 bases between. CDR3: CAWNRQGERGYTF. The CDR3 DNA follows: TGTGCCTGGAATAGGCAGGGCGAACGAGGCTACACCTTC.

CDR3 nucleotides: TGTGCCAGCAGCCCGACTAGCGAGGGAGGGGGAGATACGCAGTATTTT. Translated: CASSPTSEGGGDTQYF. This sequence joins TRBV6-2 or TRBV6-3 and TRBJ2-3, with 8 bases identical to TRBD2. The CDR3 totals 16 residues. V dropped 6 bases and J dropped 5; count of bases not matched to a gene: 13. Germline V lookup: CDR1 MNHEY, CDR2 SVGEGT.

The chain couples TRBV7-2 to TRBJ1-5, with no clear D. Germline-derived CDR1 and CDR2 are SGHTA and FQGNSA. With 1 base removed from V and 1 base from J, the gap between germline ends came to 11 bases. CDR3 length equals 16 residues. The CDR3 DNA is TGTGCCAGCAGCTTAGGGTCGGCGGTGAGCAATCAGCCCCAGCATTTT. Translated: CASSLGSAVSNQPQHF.

The J gene is TRBJ1-5, the V gene TRBV6-5; 8 bases line up with TRBD1. The V and J ends lost 8 bases and 4 bases, in that order; junction bases with no gene match: 1. Germline V gives CDR1 MNHEY, CDR2 SVGAGI. CDR3 length: 12 amino acids. The CDR3 bases are TGTGCCAGCGGACAGGGAAATCAGCCCCAGCATTTT. Translated, it gives CASGQGNQPQHF.

The J gene is TRBJ1-3, the V gene TRBV15; tentatively, D is TRBD1 (5 bases). Germline CDR1 and CDR2: LNHNV and YYDKDF (reference sequence). Trimming removed 8 bases at V and 0 bases at J, with 17 bases between. This CDR3 has 16 residues. The CDR3 reads CATSRGGEGSGNTIYF. Written as DNA, the CDR3 is TGTGCCACCTCGAGGGGAGGGGAAGGCTCTGGAAACACCATATATTTT.

The V gene is TRBV6-5, the J gene TRBJ1-2; TRBD1 matches 9 bases. After removal of 2 bases from V and 4 bases from J, the junction contained 5 bases not matched to a gene. This CDR3 is 15 amino acids long. Germline V CDR1 and CDR2: MNHEY, SVGAGI. CDR3 bases: TGTGCCAGCAGTTACCGAGGGGACAGGGTCTATGGCTACACCTTC. This sequence encodes CASSYRGDRVYGYTF.

This chain uses TRBV20-1 with TRBJ1-5; possibly TRBD1 for D (5 bases). The CDR3 contains 14 residues. Germline V gene lookup returns CDR1 DFQATT and CDR2 SNEGSKA (reference sequence). With 3 bases removed from V and 3 bases from J, the gap between germline ends came to 12 bases. CDR3 in DNA: TGCAGTGCTAGTCAGGGATCTGACAATCAGCCCCAGCATTTT. Protein sequence: CSASQGSDNQPQHF.

V usage is TRBV6-5 and J usage is TRBJ1-4; D gene unclear. This CDR3 comprises 14 residues. Trimming removed 6 bases from V and 5 bases from J, with 13 bases in between. Germline V lookup: CDR1 MNHEY, CDR2 SVGAGI. This CDR3 reads CASSSPPGNEKLFF. Written as DNA, the CDR3 is TGTGCCAGCAGCAGCCCCCCCGGGAATGAAAAACTGTTTTTT.

J is TRBJ2-7 and V is TRBV5-1; 8 nucleotides line up with TRBD1. This CDR3 spans 15 amino acids. V lost 2 bases and J lost 2; bases outside the gene matches: 6. CDR1 and CDR2 (germline): SGHRS, YFSETQ. The CDR3 spells CASSFTGGPTYEQYF. The DNA of the CDR3 is TGCGCCAGCAGCTTTACAGGGGGGCCTACCTACGAGCAGTACTTC.

Only a few counts were recorded for this clone. This chain joins TRBV6-6 and TRBJ1-3; possible D gene TRBD1, 5 bases. The V gene lost 5 bases and the J gene lost 9 bases, with 11 bases spanning the gap. The CDR3 has 12 amino acids. Germline V gene data show CDR1 as MNHNY and CDR2 as SVGAGI (reference sequence). The CDR3 loop is CASSRTGGTIYF. CDR3 nucleotide sequence: TGTGCCAGCAGTCGGACGGGGGGCACCATATATTTT.

This chain links TRBV18 with TRBJ2-1, with D maybe TRBD1 (6 bases). This CDR3 comprises 11 residues. Trimming took 6 bases from V and 15 from J, leaving 15 bases between them. Germline V lookup: CDR1 KGHSH, CDR2 LQKENI. CDR3 in amino acids: CASSHRQEWFF. In nucleotides, the CDR3 is TGTGCCAGCTCGCACCGACAGGAGTGGTTCTTC.